The sequence of this T cell receptor beta chain was determined in a study of blood T cell repertoires in COVID-19. Across the study: Specimens from acute and convalescent COVID-19 originated in the United States, Italy and Spain. Sources were T cells, B-cell-depleted T cells, or PBMCs; the material itself was cDNA or gDNA.

The data were produced by immunoSEQ multiplex PCR, yet TCRdb's version contains in-frame clones alone and is incomplete. The sample shows about 74,000 clones, around 74% of them seen only once. There are 12 residues in the CDR3. The ends lost 6 bases at V and 6 bases at J; junction bases unmatched: 4. The germline gives CDR1 ENHRY, CDR2 SYGVKD. This TCR derives from a man aged 70-80 years with acute or convalescent COVID-19. The sequenced material came from peripheral blood. This chain uses TRBV10-3 with TRBJ2-7; 8 bases fit TRBD1. In nucleotides, the CDR3 is TGTGCCATCAGCCCAGGGGGCGGCGAGCAGTACTTC. Its translation: CAISPGGGEQYF.